This T cell receptor beta chain derives from a study of CD8 T cells in ankylosing spondylitis (dated by TCRdb to 2017 to 2019). For the wider study: T cell receptor beta repertoires were profiled in healthy donors and ankylosing spondylitis patients so that disease-linked TCR variants could be found. The whole study cohort included some 100 healthy donors and 25 or so ankylosing spondylitis patients. Samples of peripheral blood were taken, and for ankylosing spondylitis patients, synovial fluid was collected as well.

Sequenced using an Illumina HiSeq 2500. Quantitative 5'-RACE with molecular barcodes was the method used to prepare the TCR beta libraries. In the paper's pipeline: A new computational method based on a probabilistic model of VDJ rearrangement was used to identify disease-linked TCR variants. TCRdb redid the processing of the public reads, applying fastp at Q25 and MiXCR, and retained in-frame beta chains. Rows are unified per CDR3 protein, each entry keeping the most common DNA and genes. V and J calls and clone size were set by TCRdb, not the authors. The sample table records 200,000 to 300,000 distinct CDR3 sequences; roughly a tenth of these occur just once. Together, the top ten hold about 2.8% of the sample. Findings and caveats that apply to the study as a whole: Some motif variants were previously reported in synovial fluid and blood of reactive arthritis patients, suggesting common disease-initiation mechanisms. In peripheral blood, the disease-linked clones were found at relatively low frequencies and had a CD8+ phenotype. Blood from ankylosing spondylitis patients appeared to be characterized by a TCR beta motif composed of under 10 highly homologous amino acid variants. The disease-linked clones were reported as significantly enriched in matched synovial fluid samples from ankylosing spondylitis patients.

The CDR3 runs 15 residues from the cysteine to the phenylalanine. Only the CDR3 portion is preserved as DNA: 45 bases, with reading frame beginning at the first base. V gives up 0 bases and J gives up 7 bases, and the segment between their germline ends measures 15 bases. Per the germline V gene, MNHEY is the CDR1 and SVGAGI is the CDR2. This clonotype occurred a few times. No cognate antigen has been identified for it. The record has no base qualities; no much larger clone is one base away. The V and J genes are TRBV6-5 and TRBJ1-2; a weak D assignment points to TRBD1 (5 bases agree). Specimen: blood, either unsorted or a sorted T cell fraction (not recorded which). The TCR was taken from a male donor with ankylosing spondylitis or in good health (not recorded which). The nucleotide sequence is TGTGCCAGCAGTTACTCGAAGGTGGGGGAAAGTGGCTACACCTTC. This is translated as CASSYSKVGESGYTF.